Sequencing of this T cell receptor beta chain was carried out in a study of prognosis after radiotherapy for stage I lung cancer. Study background: About 15 of the patients presented with newly diagnosed primary stage I lung tumors; several had oligometastatic NSCLC following surgical resection of the primary tumor.

Investigators drew roughly 6.2 milliliters of peripheral blood at each of two time points. The germline V and J ends were trimmed by 4 bases and 6 bases, with 18 bases remaining between them. The CDR3 contains 15 residues. CDR1 is SGHTS, CDR2 YDEGEE, per germline. This clonotype was seen many times. TCR beta CDR3 amplification from genomic DNA was performed by two-round multiplex PCR. Primers were specific to each TRBV and TRBJ gene in first-round PCR. Each CDR3 protein gets one entry after TCRdb re-called the multiplex PCR reads with MiXCR. The table records tens of thousands of distinct CDR3 sequences, around two fifths of them present only once.

The TCR was taken from a donor over 45 with non-small cell lung cancer. Source: PBMCs, taken before or after stereotactic body radiation therapy (not recorded which). The J gene is TRBJ2-3, the V gene TRBV5-8; D is ambiguous. CDR3 in DNA: TGTGCCAGCAGCCCACATTATCTCCTCAGCGATACGCAGTATTTT. Translating it yields CASSPHYLLSDTQYF. Filled out from reference TRBV5-8 and TRBJ2-3, the complete variable domain reads EAGVTQSPTHLIKTRGQQATLRCSPISGHTSVYWYQQALGLGLQFLLWYDEGEERNRGNFPPRFSGRQFPNYSSELNVNALELEDSALYLCASSPHYLLSDTQYFGPGTRLTVL.